This T cell receptor (beta chain) derives from a study of resident and recirculating memory T cells in vitiligo. The repertoire was sequenced with immunoSEQ multiplex PCR; TCRdb's copy has only in-frame clones and lacks some. Of fewer than 85,000 clones listed, about 90% are singletons. CDR1 and CDR2 (germline): ENHRY, SYGVKD. This CDR3 comprises 15 residues. Trimming took 7 bases from V and 8 from J, leaving 21 bases between them. The material sequenced was blood. This chain joins TRBV10-3 and TRBJ2-1, with D perhaps TRBD2 (7 bases). The sequence came from a male donor with vitiligo. Here the CDR3 reads CAITGGLGSGYEQFF. DNA for the CDR3: TGTGCCATCACGGGGGGCTTGGGTAGTGGATATGAGCAGTTCTTC.